One and the same sample provided the 17 T cell receptor beta chains below, sequenced in a study of T cells in Graves' hyperthyroidism and ophthalmopathy. Template material for amplifying TCR beta CDR3 regions consisted of RNA transcripts. First-round RT-PCR targeting the TCR CDR3 was performed with the HTBI primer set. A single record per CDR3 protein comes from TCRdb applying MiXCR to the multiplex PCR reads. Of tens of thousands of distinct CDR3 sequences listed, 52% are singletons. Sequencing used blood. Receptors originate from a woman aged 40 to 50 with Graves' ophthalmopathy.

The chain links TRBV10-3 to TRBJ2-5; 10 nucleotides match TRBD2. CDR3 size: 17 residues. From germline, CDR1 is ENHRY and CDR2 SYGVKD. V was clipped by 3 bases and J by 5 bases; unmatched bases: 12. This chain's CDR3 is CAISDITSGARGETQYF. The DNA of the CDR3 is TGTGCCATCAGTGACATCACTAGCGGGGCCCGGGGGGAGACCCAGTACTTC.

V gene TRBV19 combines with J gene TRBJ2-7, with 9 bases matching TRBD2. V was pared by 0 bases and J by 4 bases, with 4 bases of the junction left unmatched. CDR3 size: 15 residues. CDR1 is LNHDA, CDR2 SQIVND, per germline (reference sequence). The CDR3, as DNA: TGTGCCAGTAGTATAGATCTAGCGGGATCGTACGAGCAGTACTTC. It is translated as CASSIDLAGSYEQYF.

V gene TRBV7-3 combines with J gene TRBJ2-7; 11 bases match TRBD1. The V gene end was trimmed by 2 bases and the J gene end by 7 bases; junction bases not matched to a gene: 4. Germline-derived CDR1 and CDR2 are SGHTA and FQGTGA. The CDR3 is 14 amino acids. The CDR3 nucleotides read TGTGCCAGCAGCTTAGGGACAGGGGGACGGGAGCAGTACTTC. Protein: CASSLGTGGREQYF. Using reference TRBV7-3 and TRBJ2-7 for the parts outside the CDR3, the full variable domain is GAGVSQTPSNKVTEKGKYVELRCDPISGHTALYWYRQSLGQGPEFLIYFQGTGAADDSGLPNDRFFAVRPEGSVSTLKIQRTERGDSAVYLCASSLGTGGREQYFGPGTRLTVT.

V usage is TRBV30 and J usage is TRBJ1-1, with a weak D call TRBD1 (6 bases). Between the trimmed V and J ends, which lost 2 bases and 2 bases, there was a span of 9 bases. This CDR3 comprises 13 residues. The germline CDR1 and CDR2 sequences are GTSNPN and SVGIG (reference sequence). The DNA for the CDR3 is TGTGCCTGGAGTTCACAGGGAAACACTGAAGCTTTCTTT. This gives the protein CAWSSQGNTEAFF.

By share, this clonotype ranks as medium-sized (0.01 to 0.1%). The chain has TRBV29-1 and TRBJ1-2; 7 nucleotides align to TRBD1. Trimming removed 2 bases from V and 7 bases from J; junction bases left unmatched: 4. The CDR3 extends over 12 amino acids. Germline V gene sequence: CDR1 SQVTM, CDR2 ANQGSEA. CDR3 DNA sequence: TGCAGCGTTGAAAGCCAGGGGGGTGGCTACACCTTC. Encoded protein: CSVESQGGGYTF. The full variable domain, with the rest looked up from reference TRBV29-1 and TRBJ1-2, is SAVISQKPSRDICQRGTSLTIQCQVDSQVTMMFWYRQQPGQSLTLIATANQGSEATYESGFVIDKFPISRPNLTFSTLTVSNMSPEDSSIYLCSVESQGGGYTFGSGTRLTVV.

The chain couples TRBV29-1 to TRBJ2-1; maybe TRBD1 (5 bases). Germline V CDR1 and CDR2: SQVTM, ANQGSEA. CDR3 length equals 13 residues. V gave up 6 bases and J gave up 3 bases, with 12 bases separating them. CDR3 region: CSVGHQLYNEQFF. The CDR3 DNA reads as TGCAGCGTAGGACACCAGCTCTACAATGAGCAGTTCTTC.

This clonotype has a count of ten or more. The chain couples TRBV5-1 to TRBJ1-2; D is unclear. Germline-derived CDR1 and CDR2 are SGHRS and YFSETQ. The CDR3 sequence is 15 residues long. Trimming took 0 bases from V and 6 from J, leaving 15 bases between them. CDR3 amino acids: CASSLEFIRGDGYTF. The DNA of the CDR3 is TGCGCCAGCAGCTTGGAGTTCATCCGGGGAGATGGCTACACCTTC. The full variable domain, in which reference TRBV5-1 and TRBJ1-2 provide the parts outside the CDR3, is KAGVTQTPRYLIKTRGQQVTLSCSPISGHRSVSWYQQTPGQGLQFLFEYFSETQRNKGNFPGRFSGRQFSNSRSEMNVSTLELGDSALYLCASSLEFIRGDGYTFGSGTRLTVV.

This clonotype was picked up one time. Without the conserved terminal phenylalanine or tryptophan, this CDR3 likely stems from a read error. The chain combines TRBV5-1 with TRBJ2-7; 10 positions match TRBD2. The CDR3 has 17 residues. Germline assignment: CDR1 SGHRS and CDR2 YFSETQ. The CDR3 sequence is CASDEGGRTSGTYEQYS. The CDR3, as DNA: TGCGCCAGCGACGAGGGAGGGAGGACTAGCGGAACCTACGAACAGTACTCC.

Comments on this clonotype: Because it lacks the conserved phenylalanine or tryptophan at the end, this CDR3 is likely a read error. The DNA is left out, because the CDR3 cannot be placed on it with certainty; the CDR3 is given as TCRdb lists it. The V call is TRBV12-3 or TRBV12-4, the J call TRBJ2-3. Including both end residues, the CDR3 is 15 amino acids long. The CDR3 loop is CASSLSDRGHRYAVV.

This clonotype is classed as medium-sized. The rearrangement links TRBV7-6 to TRBJ2-7, with 8 bases aligning to TRBD2. Germline V lookup: CDR1 SGHVS, CDR2 FNYEAQ. J was trimmed by 5 bases and V by 3 bases; bases with no gene match: 9. CDR3 length: 15 residues. CDR3 coding DNA: TGTGCCAGCAGCTTTTCGGGGGGGCGGAGGGACGAGCAGTACTTC. Residues: CASSFSGGRRDEQYF.

Many counts were recorded for this clonotype. This rearrangement joins TRBV28 to TRBJ1-6; 8 positions match TRBD1. The V segment lost 5 bases and the J segment 5 bases; nucleotides outside the gene matches: 5. The germline CDR1 and CDR2 sequences are MDHEN and SYDVKM. This CDR3 is 15 amino acids long. The CDR3 is CASSATGGNNSPLHF. In DNA, the CDR3 is TGTGCCAGCAGTGCAACAGGGGGAAATAATTCACCCCTCCACTTT.

This clonotype was recorded at least ten times. The V gene is TRBV5-1, the J gene TRBJ1-2, with D possibly TRBD1 on 6 matching bases. Trimming pared 4 bases from V and 1 base from J, leaving 20 bases between. The CDR3 is 17 residues long. The germline V gene encodes CDR1 SGHRS and CDR2 YFSETQ. The CDR3, as DNA: TGCGCCAGCAGCCGAAGTGTTAGCGGGACACTTAACTATGGCTACACCTTC. Its translation: CASSRSVSGTLNYGYTF.

The chain recombines TRBV20-1 with TRBJ2-3; 11 nucleotides align to TRBD1. The CDR3 spans 14 residues. V was clipped by 6 bases and J by 4 bases; unmatched bases: 6. CDR1 DFQATT and CDR2 SNEGSKA come from the germline V gene (reference sequence). The CDR3 sequence: CSAELGQGADTQYF. The CDR3 region has the DNA TGCAGTGCAGAATTGGGACAGGGGGCAGATACGCAGTATTTT.

The sample holds many counts of this clonotype. The chain has TRBV13 and TRBJ2-3, with TRBD2 matching 10 bases. CDR1 is PRHDT, CDR2 FYEKMQ, per germline (reference sequence). After removal of 0 bases from V and 5 bases from J, the junction contained 8 bases not matched to a gene. The CDR3 sequence is 17 residues long. The CDR3 region is CASSLGPSGRGGDTQYF. The DNA of the CDR3 is TGTGCCAGCAGCTTAGGTCCCAGCGGGAGGGGCGGAGATACGCAGTATTTT.

Ten or more counts support this clonotype. J is TRBJ2-1 and V is TRBV6-1; 9 bases are shared with TRBD2. The CDR3 covers 16 residues. V was clipped by 4 bases and J by 4 bases; unmatched bases: 8. In germline, CDR1 is MNHNS, CDR2 SASEGT. The CDR3: CASSVALAGDYNEQFF. DNA for the CDR3: TGTGCCAGCAGTGTTGCACTAGCGGGCGATTACAATGAGCAGTTCTTC.

This clonotype was picked up many times. This rearrangement joins TRBV7-2 to TRBJ2-3; D not resolved. CDR1 and CDR2 from the germline V gene are SGHTA and FQGNSA. This CDR3 has 13 amino acids. Trimming stripped 5 bases from V and 6 bases from J, with 12 bases between. The CDR3 is CASSDYASDTQYF. CDR3 nucleotide sequence: TGTGCCAGCAGCGATTATGCTAGTGATACGCAGTATTTT.

A few counts support this clonotype. This chain uses TRBV18 with TRBJ1-1, with no clear D. Germline-derived CDR1 and CDR2 are KGHSH and LQKENI. The CDR3 has 13 residues. The V end was cut by 6 bases, the J end by 3 bases, with 11 bases between. In DNA, the CDR3 is TGTGCCAGCTCCCCCGGACGGGACACTGAAGCTTTCTTT. Amino acids: CASSPGRDTEAFF.